These 26 T cell receptor beta chains originate from one sample sequenced in a study of T cell repertoires in cytomegalovirus infection. MiXCR, run by TCRdb on the reads, gives a single entry per CDR3 protein. The sample records 250,000 to 300,000 distinct CDR3 sequences, roughly 24% being singletons. The sequencing sample was made of PBMCs. These TCRs come from a human donor in good health (CMV status not recorded). Some clones in this sample may be carry-over from other donors' samples.

The chain's CDR3 is CASSRGDGGYYGYTF. The CDR3 DNA follows: TGCGCCAGCAGCCGGGGTGACGGGGGGTACTATGGCTACACCTTC. V usage is TRBV4-3 and J usage is TRBJ1-2, with D tentatively TRBD1 (5 bases). The CDR3 runs 15 residues. CDR1 is LGHNA and CDR2 is YSLEER in the germline V gene. The V gene lost 4 bases and the J gene lost 3 bases, with 15 bases spanning the gap.

This clonotype was counted a few times. The V call is TRBV15, the J call TRBJ2-7; D may be TRBD1 or TRBD2 (5 bases each). This CDR3 region has 16 residues. Germline CDR1 reads LNHNV; CDR2 reads YYDKDF (reference sequence). V was clipped by 0 bases and J by 2 bases, with 14 bases between them. This chain's CDR3 is CATSRDGWDVTYEQYF. In nucleotides, the CDR3 is TGTGCCACCAGCAGAGATGGGTGGGACGTCACCTACGAGCAGTACTTC.

V gene TRBV3-1 combines with J gene TRBJ2-3; D uncertain. The CDR3 covers 15 residues. Germline-derived CDR1 and CDR2 are LGHDT and YNNKEL (reference sequence). Trimming took off 1 base at V and 0 bases at J, with 8 bases between the two ends. The CDR3 spells CASSQVLGSTDTQYF. CDR3 bases: TGTGCCAGCAGCCAAGTGTTGGGGAGCACAGATACGCAGTATTTT.

The genes are TRBV6-1 and TRBJ2-3; TRBD2 aligns across 9 bases. Germline V lookup: CDR1 MNHNS, CDR2 SASEGT. V shed 6 bases, J shed 3 bases, and the junction held 7 bases outside the gene matches. CDR3 length: 15 amino acids. CDR3 residues: CASRPSGMETDTQYF. Here the CDR3 DNA reads TGTGCCAGCAGGCCTAGCGGGATGGAGACAGATACGCAGTATTTT.

J is TRBJ2-3 and V is TRBV15; D perhaps matches TRBD2 (5 bases). V was pared by 1 base and J by 2 bases, with 13 bases between. Looked up from germline, CDR1 is LNHNV and CDR2 is YYDKDF (reference sequence). The CDR3 covers 16 residues. The CDR3 nucleotides read TGTGCCACCAGCAGAGTTGGGCTGAGGGTCACAGATACGCAGTATTTT. It specifies CATSRVGLRVTDTQYF. Filled out from reference TRBV15 and TRBJ2-3, the complete variable domain reads DAMVIQNPRYQVTQFGKPVTLSCSQTLNHNVMYWYQQKSSQAPKLLFHYYDKDFNNEADTPDNFQSRRPNTSFCFLDIRSPGLGDTAMYLCATSRVGLRVTDTQYFGPGTRLTVL.

The chain uses TRBV20-1 and TRBJ2-3; no clear D. The V and J ends lost 7 bases and 6 bases respectively, with 17 bases between them. The CDR3 sequence is 13 residues long. Germline V CDR1 and CDR2: DFQATT, SNEGSKA (reference sequence). CDR3 DNA sequence: TGCAGTGTCCCCCGCCCTCGCGCCGATACGCAGTATTTT. It yields the protein CSVPRPRADTQYF.

V usage is TRBV20-1 and J usage is TRBJ1-1; no clear D gene. The V end lost 0 bases, the J end lost 7 bases, and 21 bases lay between the germline ends. CDR1 and CDR2 from the germline V gene are DFQATT and SNEGSKA (reference sequence). CDR3 length: 16 residues. The CDR3 region has the DNA TGCAGTGCTAGAGATAGGAAGGGAGTCGAACAAGGTGAAGCTTTCTTT. Its translation: CSARDRKGVEQGEAFF.

Many counts were recorded for this clonotype. V gene TRBV7-6 combines with J gene TRBJ2-1, with 7 bases lining up with TRBD2. There are 17 residues in the CDR3. Germline loops: CDR1 SGHVS, CDR2 FNYEAQ. Trimming cost V 2 bases and J 4 bases; bases outside gene matches: 11. CDR3 in DNA: TGTGCCAGCAGCTTAACTGGCGGGAGTTATCTATACAATGAGCAGTTCTTC. It codes for CASSLTGGSYLYNEQFF.

The V gene is TRBV27, the J gene TRBJ2-7, with D unresolved. V lost 5 bases and J lost 1, with 12 bases in between. CDR1 is MNHEY, CDR2 SMNVEV, per germline (reference sequence). CDR3 length equals 14 residues. CDR3 sequence (DNA): TGTGCCAGCAGTCGGGCAGGCCCATCCTACGAGCAGTACTTC. Its protein product is CASSRAGPSYEQYF.

The chain joins TRBV4-1 to TRBJ2-1, with 7 positions matching TRBD2. Per germline, CDR1 MGHRA and CDR2 YSYEKL. There are 15 residues in the CDR3. The V segment lost 1 base and the J segment 5 bases; nucleotides outside the gene matches: 5. The CDR3 DNA is TGCGCCAGCAGCCAAGGAGCGGGGTTCAACAATGAGCAGTTCTTC. Translated, it gives CASSQGAGFNNEQFF.

V is TRBV5-1 and J is TRBJ2-7; D possibly corresponds to TRBD2 (5 bases). V was cut by 0 bases and J by 5 bases, with 12 bases left in between. CDR1 SGHRS and CDR2 YFSETQ come from the germline V gene. This CDR3 is 14 amino acids long. In DNA form, the CDR3 reads TGCGCCAGCAGCTTGGCTCCGGGGTTCAACGAGCAGTACTTC. This gives the protein CASSLAPGFNEQYF.

This clonotype was seen at least ten times. V is TRBV6-1 and J is TRBJ1-5, with a tentative D call TRBD1 (6 bases). The germline CDR1 and CDR2 sequences are MNHNS and SASEGT. The CDR3 extends over 11 amino acids. V lost 8 bases to trimming and J lost 8 bases, with 10 bases between them. This CDR3 is CASGTGKPQHF. CDR3 nucleotide sequence: TGTGCCAGCGGCACAGGGAAGCCCCAGCATTTT.

There are a few counts of this clonotype. The chain links TRBV6-1 to TRBJ1-5; D unclear. Trimming left V 2 bases short and J 2 bases short, with 4 bases between. Germline V lookup: CDR1 MNHNS, CDR2 SASEGT. The length of the CDR3 is 13 residues. The CDR3 bases are TGTGCCAGCAGTGAACACCGCAATCAGCCCCAGCATTTT. Amino acid sequence: CASSEHRNQPQHF.

This clonotype was recorded many times. The junction differs from germline at one of its ends, possibly a read error. The chain couples TRBV7-2 to TRBJ2-1; a weak D match, TRBD2 (7 bases). The CDR3 loop spans 14 amino acids. Per the germline V gene, CDR1 is SGHTA and CDR2 is FQGNSA. The CDR3 protein is CASRLGGGANEQFF. As DNA, the CDR3 is TGTGCCAGCAGGTTAGGGGGGGGCGCGAATGAGCAGTTCTTC.

This clonotype was picked up many times. The V gene is TRBV11-2, the J gene TRBJ2-3; D is unclear. Trimming cost V 4 bases and J 6 bases, with 14 bases left between them. The CDR3 runs to 14 residues. Germline V gene lookup returns CDR1 SGHAT and CDR2 FQNNGV. This CDR3 reads CASSSRTGVDTQYF. CDR3 DNA sequence: TGTGCCAGCAGCTCCCGGACCGGAGTGGATACGCAGTATTTT.

This clonotype was observed at least ten times. The J gene is TRBJ1-5, the V gene TRBV7-2; TRBD1 might be the D (6 bases). The CDR3 length is 14 residues. V shed 4 bases and J shed 4 bases, with 11 bases lying between them. Germline V lookup: CDR1 SGHTA, CDR2 FQGNSA. CDR3 coding DNA: TGTGCCAGCAGCTACAGGGTCGGGAATCAGCCCCAGCATTTT. It yields the protein CASSYRVGNQPQHF.

This clonotype was recorded a few times. In nucleotides, the CDR3 is TGTGCCAGCAGTTTGGTGGAGGGGGCGGGCGAGCAGTACTTC. Protein product: CASSLVEGAGEQYF. V usage is TRBV12-3 or TRBV12-4 and J usage is TRBJ2-7, with D possibly matching TRBD1 (7 bases). The length of the CDR3 is 14 residues. V lost 3 bases and J 6 bases, leaving 15 bases between the germline ends.

The J gene is TRBJ2-3, the V gene TRBV24-1; D is unclear. CDR1 and CDR2 from the germline V gene are KGHDR and SFDVKD. The V end was cut by 3 bases, the J end by 2 bases, with 11 bases between. The length of the CDR3 is 15 residues. The CDR3 sequence is CATSDPTVHTDTQYF. The CDR3 DNA follows: TGTGCCACCAGTGATCCCACGGTCCACACAGATACGCAGTATTTT.

This clonotype was seen a handful of times. The V call is TRBV10-1, the J call TRBJ2-2; D remains unclear. The CDR3 contains 13 residues. The V gene lost 4 bases and the J gene lost 8 bases, with 11 bases spanning the gap. Germline V gene sequence: CDR1 WNHNN, CDR2 SYGVQD (reference sequence). This chain's CDR3 is CASSAVLPGELFF. The CDR3 bases are TGCGCCAGCAGTGCGGTGCTTCCGGGGGAGCTGTTTTTT.

The table lists this clonotype with a few counts. V is TRBV7-2 and J is TRBJ2-5; D remains ambiguous. The CDR3 is 14 amino acids. V was pared by 0 bases and J by 4 bases, with 9 bases between. Germline CDR1 reads SGHTA; CDR2 reads FQGNSA. CDR3 nucleotide sequence: TGTGCCAGCAGCTTAGCCCGCCAGACAGAGACCCAGTACTTC. This sequence encodes CASSLARQTETQYF.

In its sample, this clonotype was seen many times. J is TRBJ1-6 and V is TRBV7-3; a weak D match, TRBD1 (5 bases). V shed 8 bases and J shed 10 bases, with 18 bases lying between them. The CDR3 has 14 amino acids. Germline-derived CDR1 and CDR2 are SGHTA and FQGTGA. The CDR3 sequence: CASRRDGAGSPLHF. The CDR3 bases are TGTGCCAGCCGCAGGGATGGGGCGGGATCACCCCTCCACTTT.

The chain has TRBV5-1 and TRBJ2-3; 7 bases match TRBD1. Unmatched junction bases numbered 7, after V lost 4 bases and J lost 2 bases. This CDR3 is 15 amino acids long. Germline loops: CDR1 SGHRS, CDR2 YFSETQ. CDR3 protein: CASSVGQVTTDTQYF. CDR3 sequence (DNA): TGCGCCAGCAGCGTAGGACAGGTGACCACAGATACGCAGTATTTT.

The rearrangement links TRBV29-1 to TRBJ1-3; no reliable D call. Germline CDR1 and CDR2: SQVTM and ANQGSEA. The CDR3 length is 13 residues. V dropped 7 bases and J dropped 2 bases, with 12 bases sitting between them. CDR3 residues: CSAATRTGNTIYF. CDR3 DNA sequence: TGCAGCGCTGCGACAAGGACTGGAAACACCATATATTTT.

This clonotype has only a few counts. This rearrangement joins TRBV7-3 to TRBJ2-3; D not resolved. The germline V and J ends were trimmed by 2 bases and 4 bases, with 10 bases remaining between them. The CDR3 runs 14 residues. CDR1 and CDR2 from the germline V gene are SGHTA and FQGTGA. In DNA form, the CDR3 reads TGTGCCAGCAGCTTACGCCACCCCCCAGATACGCAGTATTTT. This encodes CASSLRHPPDTQYF. Variable domain in full (rest from reference TRBV7-3 and TRBJ2-3): GAGVSQTPSNKVTEKGKYVELRCDPISGHTALYWYRQSLGQGPEFLIYFQGTGAADDSGLPNDRFFAVRPEGSVSTLKIQRTERGDSAVYLCASSLRHPPDTQYFGPGTRLTVL.

This clonotype was counted at least ten times. The chain couples TRBV7-2 to TRBJ1-3; a weak D match, TRBD1 (6 bases). CDR1 and CDR2 (germline): SGHTA, FQGNSA. Trimming left V 1 base short and J 6 bases short, with 10 bases between. The CDR3 has 14 residues. The CDR3 loop is CASSLVTGQNTIYF. The CDR3 DNA reads TGTGCCAGCAGCTTAGTGACAGGTCAAAACACCATATATTTT.

V gene TRBV20-1 combines with J gene TRBJ1-5; TRBD1 matches 10 bases. CDR1 and CDR2 from the germline V gene are DFQATT and SNEGSKA (reference sequence). This CDR3 region has 14 residues. V trimming: 6 bases; J trimming: 2 bases; junction bases outside the gene matches: 4. The CDR3 DNA sequence: TGCAGTGCGTGGACAGGGGGACGCAATCAGCCCCAGCATTTT. It encodes CSAWTGGRNQPQHF.